This TCR beta chain is drawn from a study of T cells in Graves' hyperthyroidism and ophthalmopathy. Study details: Peripheral blood was drawn at first diagnosis, prior to all treatment.

Regions amplified from RNA transcripts were the TCR beta CDR3 regions. An initial round of RT-PCR targeting the TCR CDR3 relied on the HTBI primer set. In TCRdb, the multiplex PCR reads were re-called with MiXCR into one record per CDR3 protein. Here the sample spans hundreds of thousands of distinct CDR3 sequences, approximately 13% being singletons. The junction had 11 bases not matched to a gene; V was cut back by 1 base and J by 9 bases. The germline gives CDR1 LNHDA, CDR2 SQIVND (reference sequence). There are 16 residues in the CDR3. The PBMCs studied were ones that came from about 10 ml fresh peripheral blood.

Sample: blood. The chain recombines TRBV19 with TRBJ2-1; the match to TRBD2 covers 8 bases. This sequence originates from a woman aged 25 to 39 with Graves' hyperthyroidism. This chain's CDR3 is CASSIVGSGILGEQFF. The CDR3 DNA is TGTGCCAGTAGTATAGTCGGTAGCGGGATACTTGGTGAGCAGTTCTTC.